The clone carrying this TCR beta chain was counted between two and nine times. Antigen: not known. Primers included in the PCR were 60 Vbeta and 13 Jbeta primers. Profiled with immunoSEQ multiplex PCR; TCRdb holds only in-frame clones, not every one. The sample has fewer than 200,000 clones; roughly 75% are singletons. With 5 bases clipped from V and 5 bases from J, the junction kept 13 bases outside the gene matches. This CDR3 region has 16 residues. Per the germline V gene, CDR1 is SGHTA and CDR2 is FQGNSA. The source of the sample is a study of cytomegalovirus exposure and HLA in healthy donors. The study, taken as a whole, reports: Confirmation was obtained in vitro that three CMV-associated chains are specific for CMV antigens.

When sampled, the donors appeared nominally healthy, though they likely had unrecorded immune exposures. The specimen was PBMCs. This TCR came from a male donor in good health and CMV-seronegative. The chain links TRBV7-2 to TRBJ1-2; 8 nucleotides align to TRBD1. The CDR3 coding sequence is TGTGCCAGCAGCCCCGCCGGGACAGGCTCTCGGTATGGCTACACCTTC. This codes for CASSPAGTGSRYGYTF.